Below, 17 T cell receptor beta chains from the same sample are listed, as sequenced in a study of CD8 T cell repertoires and HIV-1 epitope variants. This table comes from immunoSEQ multiplex PCR, and its TCRdb copy is limited to in-frame clones, with some not included. Here the sample spans about 5,400 clones, approximately 70% being singletons. Their target antigens are unknown. Sequenced: cultured CD8+ T cells derived from PBMCs. The source of these receptors is a male donor with HIV.

V gene TRBV13 combines with J gene TRBJ2-5, with D perhaps being TRBD1 or TRBD2 (5 bases each). CDR1 and CDR2 (germline): PRHDT, FYEKMQ (reference sequence). Trimming stripped 1 base from V and 2 bases from J, with 14 bases between. This CDR3 comprises 16 residues. Here the CDR3 DNA reads TGTGCCAGCAGCTTAGAAGGGACGTGGGGTCAAGAGACCCAGTACTTC. Its translation: CASSLEGTWGQETQYF.

V is TRBV9 and J is TRBJ2-3; TRBD2 matches 15 bases. This CDR3 region has 17 residues. V dropped 2 bases and J dropped 4; count of bases not matched to a gene: 5. Germline-derived CDR1 and CDR2 are SGDLS and YYNGEE. The CDR3 DNA reads as TGTGCCAGCAGCGTGCTGGGGACTAGCGGGGGGTCAGATACGCAGTATTTT. As protein: CASSVLGTSGGSDTQYF.

The chain joins TRBV27 to TRBJ2-3, with a possible D match to TRBD1 (6 bases). The ends were cut back, 2 bases at V and 5 bases at J, with 11 bases in the middle. Germline assignment: CDR1 MNHEY and CDR2 SMNVEV (reference sequence). CDR3 size: 14 residues. CDR3 nucleotide sequence: TGTGCCAGCAGTTTAAAGAGAGGGGGAGATACGCAGTATTTT. Amino acids: CASSLKRGGDTQYF.

This clone occurred once. The rearrangement links TRBV4-1 to TRBJ2-2; TRBD1 aligns across 7 bases. The ends lost 2 bases at V and 7 bases at J; junction bases unmatched: 7. Germline V gene sequence: CDR1 MGHRA, CDR2 YSYEKL. This CDR3 contains 15 residues. Here the CDR3 reads CASSQFATGNGELFF. The CDR3 region has the DNA TGCGCCAGCAGCCAATTTGCGACAGGGAACGGGGAGCTGTTTTTT.

V and J are TRBV14 and TRBJ2-1; D is unresolved. The CDR3 totals 16 residues. Germline assignment: CDR1 SGHDN and CDR2 FVKESK. Between the trimmed V and J ends, which lost 1 base and 0 bases, there was a span of 10 bases. CDR3 residues: CASSQVTSSSYNEQFF. CDR3 nucleotides: TGTGCCAGCAGCCAAGTTACTTCTAGCTCCTACAATGAGCAGTTCTTC.

Regarding this clone: An end of the junction does not agree with germline; a read error may underlie this. The chain combines TRBV19 with TRBJ2-1; maybe TRBD1 (6 bases). Germline CDR1 is LNHDA and CDR2 is SQIVND (reference sequence). The CDR3 length is 14 residues. This CDR3 is CASSLEGGWNEQFF. In DNA, the CDR3 is TGTGCCAGTAGTCTAGAAGGGGGTTGGAATGAGCAGTTCTTC.

The V call is TRBV28, the J call TRBJ2-1; a possible D gene is TRBD2 (5 bases). Germline values: CDR1 MDHEN, CDR2 SYDVKM. V shed 8 bases and J shed 4 bases, with 18 bases lying between them. The CDR3 is made up of 15 amino acids. The CDR3 nucleotides are TGTGCCAGCGAAGCACATCGGGGAGCTTACAATGAGCAGTTCTTC. This gives the protein CASEAHRGAYNEQFF.

This rearrangement joins TRBV4-3 to TRBJ2-1, with TRBD2 matching over 11 bases. Germline V gene data show CDR1 as LGHNA and CDR2 as YSLEER. There are 15 residues in the CDR3. The V gene end was trimmed by 4 bases and the J gene end by 9 bases; junction bases not matched to a gene: 8. DNA for the CDR3: TGCGCCAGCAGCCCGGGGGCTAGCGGGGGGAGTGAGCAGTTCTTC. Protein product: CASSPGASGGSEQFF.

V is TRBV9 and J is TRBJ2-2, with D hard to call. V was trimmed by 0 bases and J by 8 bases, leaving 2 bases between them. This CDR3 region has 11 residues. Per the germline V gene, CDR1 is SGDLS and CDR2 is YYNGEE. CDR3 DNA sequence: TGTGCCAGCAGCGTAGGAGGGGAGCTGTTTTTT. This gives the protein CASSVGGELFF.

The chain joins TRBV2 to TRBJ1-3; a weak D match, TRBD1 (6 bases). The CDR3 length is 15 residues. V was cut by 2 bases and J by 3 bases, with 11 bases left in between. Germline CDR1 is SNHLY and CDR2 is FYNNEI. The CDR3, as DNA: TGTGCCAGCAGTGAAACAGGGTCTCATGGAAACACCATATATTTT. Translated, it gives CASSETGSHGNTIYF.

Only a few counts were recorded for this clone. V gene TRBV7-9 combines with J gene TRBJ2-1; TRBD2 agrees at 8 bases. The CDR3 length is 16 residues. From germline, CDR1 is SEHNR and CDR2 FQNEAQ (reference sequence). The ends lost 1 base at V and 9 bases at J; junction bases unmatched: 11. CDR3 protein: CASSLVREGLGAEQFF. The CDR3 DNA reads as TGTGCCAGCAGCTTAGTTCGGGAGGGCCTTGGCGCTGAGCAGTTCTTC. Combining the CDR3 with reference TRBV7-9 and TRBJ2-1 gives the whole variable domain DTGVSQNPRHKITKRGQNVTFRCDPISEHNRLYWYRQTLGQGPEFLTYFQNEAQLEKSRLLSDRFSAERPKGSFSTLEIQRTEQGDSAMYLCASSLVREGLGAEQFFGPGTRLTVL.

The chain uses TRBV7-2 and TRBJ2-1; D unresolved. CDR3 size: 15 residues. The V end lost 1 base, the J end lost 0 bases, and 7 bases lay between the germline ends. Germline-derived CDR1 and CDR2 are SGHTA and FQGNSA. The CDR3 coding sequence is TGTGCCAGCAGCTTAGTCCTAGGCTCCTACAATGAGCAGTTCTTC. Translation gives CASSLVLGSYNEQFF.

The chain couples TRBV4-3 to TRBJ2-7, with D perhaps assigned TRBD1 or TRBD2 (6 bases each). CDR1 and CDR2 (germline): LGHNA, YSLEER. V lost 3 bases, J lost 5 bases, and 17 bases lay in between. This CDR3 comprises 15 residues. The CDR3 protein is CASSHAQGGLHEQYF. In DNA, the CDR3 is TGCGCCAGCAGCCACGCACAGGGAGGCCTTCACGAGCAGTACTTC.

The chain recombines TRBV27 with TRBJ2-7; 11 bases agree with TRBD1. The CDR3 is made up of 14 amino acids. CDR1 MNHEY and CDR2 SMNVEV come from the germline V gene (reference sequence). The V gene end was trimmed by 3 bases and the J gene end by 6 bases; junction bases not matched to a gene: 4. CDR3 nucleotide sequence: TGTGCCAGCAGTTTCGGACAGGGGGCTATCGAGCAGTACTTC. Residues: CASSFGQGAIEQYF.

The chain links TRBV6-5 to TRBJ2-1; 8 bases agree with TRBD2. The junction had 2 bases not matched to a gene; V was cut back by 2 bases and J by 14 bases. CDR3 length: 11 amino acids. The germline V gene has CDR1 MNHEY and CDR2 SVGAGI. For the CDR3, the DNA is TGTGCCAGCAGTTACATGCGGGAGGAGTTCTTC. Translating gives CASSYMREEFF.

The chain uses TRBV7-6 and TRBJ2-3; D might be TRBD2 (5 bases). Germline V lookup: CDR1 SGHVS, CDR2 FNYEAQ. V dropped 5 bases and J dropped 6 bases, with 15 bases sitting between them. This CDR3 contains 14 residues. The chain's CDR3 is CASSHSKTGDTQYF. CDR3 in DNA: TGTGCCAGCAGCCATTCAAAAACGGGGGATACGCAGTATTTT.

This clone was found a few times. The chain carries TRBV25-1 and TRBJ1-1, with D unresolved. Germline assignment: CDR1 MGHDK and CDR2 SYGVNS. The CDR3 sequence is 13 residues long. Between the trimmed V and J ends, which lost 1 base and 1 base, there was a span of 4 bases. CDR3 DNA sequence: TGTGCCAGCAGTGAATGGGGGAACACTGAAGCTTTCTTT. This encodes CASSEWGNTEAFF.